Listed below are T cell receptor beta chains from one sample, sequenced in a study of regulatory T cells in long-lasting Graves disease. Each CDR3 protein is one row after TCRdb ran MiXCR on the multiplex PCR reads. This table holds roughly 530,000 distinct CDR3 sequences, about 16% found once. This sample also appeared in a second study, on T cells in Graves' hyperthyroidism and ophthalmopathy.

The input for sequencing was peripheral blood mononuclear cells (PBMCs), taken at new diagnosis, from a patient treated with antithyroid drugs. Source of these receptors: a woman aged 35-65 years with Graves disease. Both conserved end residues are part of each CDR3. The D gene is left open where the match is weak. Part of the rows lack a size; the others show once, few, many or a class for expanded clones.

D	V	J	size	DNA	CDR3
NA	TRBV3-1	TRBJ1-2	many	TGTGCCAGTGGGGGACATCCAGATGGCTACACCTTC	CASGGHPDGYTF
TRBD1	TRBV5-5	TRBJ2-2	few	TGTGCCAGCAGCTTGGCCGGGACAGGGGGCACCGGGGAGCTGTTTTTT	CASSLAGTGGTGELFF
NA	TRBV10-3	TRBJ2-2	few	TGTGCCATCACCCCGGGGAACAGACTATCGAACACCGGGGAGCTGTTTTTT	CAITPGNRLSNTGELFF
NA	TRBV7-2	TRBJ2-7	many	TGTGCCAGCAGCTTGGGCTTCCGCTCCTACGAGCAGTACTTC	CASSLGFRSYEQYF
NA	TRBV28	TRBJ2-7	many	TGTGCCAGCAGAGGGCCCTGGGAGACCTACGAGCAGTACTTC	CASRGPWETYEQYF
TRBD2	TRBV12-3/TRBV12-4	TRBJ2-3	NA	TGTGCCAGCAGGCAAGCGGGGGGACACACAGATACGCAGTATTTT	CASRQAGGHTDTQYF
NA	TRBV7-9	TRBJ2-2	NA	TGTGCCAGCAGCTTCGGGGTAGGCGGCACCGGGGAGCTGTTTTTT	CASSFGVGGTGELFF
TRBD1	TRBV12-3/TRBV12-4	TRBJ2-2	NA	TGTGCCAGCAGTCAACGACAGGGCCCCACCGGGGAGCTGTTTTTT	CASSQRQGPTGELFF
TRBD1	TRBV27	TRBJ1-2	many	TGTGCCAGCAGTCCCCCAGGTGGGGACAGGACCTATGGCTACACCTTC	CASSPPGGDRTYGYTF
NA	TRBV2	TRBJ2-1	many	TGTGCCAGCCGGCCGATGCGGCTCAATGAGCAGTTCTTC	CASRPMRLNEQFF
NA	TRBV28	TRBJ1-2	few	TGTGCCAGCATGTCCACGGAGATTAACTATGGCTACACCTTC	CASMSTEINYGYTF
TRBD1	TRBV2	TRBJ2-1	NA	TGTGCCAGTCGATGGGACAGGGGTTACGATGAGCAGTTCTTC	CASRWDRGYDEQFF
NA	TRBV2	TRBJ1-6	many	TGTGCCAGCAGTGAGACCGGGACAAATTCACCCCTCCACTTT	CASSETGTNSPLHF
TRBD1	TRBV4-1	TRBJ1-6	NA	TGCGCCAGCAGCCCTCAGGGGGCAGGGAATTCACCCCTCCACTTT	CASSPQGAGNSPLHF
NA	TRBV11-1	TRBJ2-1	many	TGTGCCAGCAGCTTAGGGCTGGGGGCAGCGTCGGGTGAGCAGTTCTTC	CASSLGLGAASGEQFF
NA	TRBV5-5	TRBJ1-4	NA	TGCGCCAGCAGCCGAGGGGGGGGCCCCGACCCCTTTGGGGAAAAACTGTTTTTT	CASSRGGGPDPFGEKLFF
TRBD2	TRBV5-1	TRBJ2-7	NA	TGCGCCAGCAGCCCCGGGAGGGGCCTTGAGCAGTACTTC	CASSPGRGLEQYF
TRBD1	TRBV10-3	TRBJ1-5	few	TGTGCCATCAGAGGTGACAGGGACAATCAGCCCCAGCATTTT	CAIRGDRDNQPQHF
TRBD2	TRBV2	TRBJ2-3	many	TGTGCCAGCAAGGCTAGCGGGGGCACAGATACGCAGTATTTT	CASKASGGTDTQYF
NA	TRBV6-9	TRBJ1-5	many	TGTGCCAGCAGTTACCCGGGGAGCAATCAGCCCCAGCATTTT	CASSYPGSNQPQHF
NA	TRBV6-2/TRBV6-3	TRBJ2-2	few	TGTGCCAGCAGTGCGCCACAGAACACCGGGGAGCTGTTTTTT	CASSAPQNTGELFF
NA	TRBV19	TRBJ1-5	few	TGTGCCAGTAGTATAGCCCACCCCCGGGGTCGGCCCCAGCATTTT	CASSIAHPRGRPQHF
TRBD2	TRBV12-3/TRBV12-4	TRBJ2-3	many	TGTGCCAGCATTCTCCGAGCGGGGGGCCCGAGGTATTTT	CASILRAGGPRYF
NA	TRBV12-3/TRBV12-4	TRBJ1-2	few	TGTGCCAGCAGTCCCCCCAACACAGCTAACTATGGCTACACCTTC	CASSPPNTANYGYTF
NA	TRBV2	TRBJ1-6	NA	TGTGCCAGCAGTGAGGGGGAGAGCTCCTATAATTCACCCCTCCACTTT	CASSEGESSYNSPLHF
NA	TRBV4-1	TRBJ2-2	once	TGCGCCAGCAGCCCTCCGACAACCCGAGGCCGGGAGCTGTTTTTT	CASSPPTTRGRELFF
NA	TRBV12-3/TRBV12-4	TRBJ2-2	few	TGTGCCATCCGTCAGACGGCCGGGGAGCTGTTTTTT	CAIRQTAGELFF
TRBD1	TRBV28	TRBJ1-2	many	TGTGCCAGCAGTTCCCCATGGACAGGGGGTATCTTGGCCTATGGCTACACCTTC	CASSSPWTGGILAYGYTF
NA	TRBV5-6	TRBJ2-4	few	TGTGCCAGCAGCCCGATCGCCGTAGCCAAAAACATTCAGTACTTC	CASSPIAVAKNIQYF
NA	TRBV7-9	TRBJ2-1	NA	TGTGCCAGCACTCAACCGGTAGGTGGCTACAATGAGCAGTTCTTC	CASTQPVGGYNEQFF
NA	TRBV24-1	TRBJ1-3	NA	TGTGCCACCGGTGATCCCCCGATTGGGGGCAGGCATAAGCGCGGGAGCAGAAACACCATATATTTT	CATGDPPIGGRHKRGSRNTIYF
NA	TRBV13	TRBJ1-4	many	TGTGCCAGCAGCTTAGGCGGCCTGCGGGCTGAAAAACTGTTTTTT	CASSLGGLRAEKLFF
TRBD1	TRBV7-9	TRBJ2-7	NA	TGTGCCAGCAGCTTAGCGTGGACAGGGTTCTTGAACGAGCAGTACTTC	CASSLAWTGFLNEQYF
NA	TRBV20-1	TRBJ2-6	few	TGCAGTGCTGCAGGGTCCGGGGCCAACGTCCTGACTTTC	CSAAGSGANVLTF
NA	TRBV25-1	TRBJ1-2	NA	TGTGCCAGCAGTTTCGACGGTATTAACTATGGCTACACCTTC	CASSFDGINYGYTF
NA	TRBV5-4	TRBJ1-1	few	TGTGCCAGCAGCCCAATGGGGGGGGGATTGAACACTGAAGCTTTCTTT	CASSPMGGGLNTEAFF
TRBD1	TRBV4-1	TRBJ1-1	many	TGCGCCAGCAGTCAATGGACAGGGCGGGACACTGAAGCTTTCTTT	CASSQWTGRDTEAFF
TRBD2	TRBV9	TRBJ2-7	few	TGTGCCAGCAGCGGGGGACTAGAGGACTCCTACGAGCAGTACTTC	CASSGGLEDSYEQYF
NA	TRBV7-2	TRBJ1-4	NA	TGTGCCAGCAGCCCGGGGGCAGCAACTAATGAAAAACTGTTTTTT	CASSPGAATNEKLFF
TRBD1	TRBV6-1	TRBJ2-1	NA	TGTGCCAGCAGTCGACAGGGGAGCGCCTACAATGAGCAGTTCTTC	CASSRQGSAYNEQFF
NA	TRBV28	TRBJ2-7	many	TGTGCCAGCAATGGTGCAGAAGGCTACGAGCAGTACTTC	CASNGAEGYEQYF
NA	TRBV6-1	TRBJ2-3	many	TGTGCCAGCGGTCCGGGGTTTAGGACAGATACGCAGTATTTT	CASGPGFRTDTQYF
NA	TRBV24-1	TRBJ2-1	NA	TGTGCCACCCGTGATAGGAGGTGGGAGCAGTTCTTC	CATRDRRWEQFF
NA	TRBV5-1	TRBJ1-1	few	TGTGCCAGCAGCCCGGGCCTGGACGGCACTGAAGCTTTCTTT	CASSPGLDGTEAFF
NA	TRBV4-1	TRBJ2-5	few	TGCGCCAGCAGCCAGCAGGGATACCAAGAGACCCAGTACTTC	CASSQQGYQETQYF
NA	TRBV7-3	TRBJ1-3	NA	TGTGCCAGCAGCTTAGTTGGGGGAACTGGAAACACCATATATTTT	CASSLVGGTGNTIYF
NA	TRBV3-1	TRBJ1-2	many	TGTGCCAGCAGCCAGGTACTGGACAGCCCGTATGGCTACACCTTC	CASSQVLDSPYGYTF
TRBD2	TRBV2	TRBJ2-3	many	TGTGCCAGCAGCGGACTAGCGGGGGCCACAGATACGCAGTATTTT	CASSGLAGATDTQYF
NA	TRBV29-1	TRBJ1-1	NA	TGCAGCGTTGGGGGGGAACCTGAAGCTTTCTTT	CSVGGEPEAFF
NA	TRBV28	TRBJ1-3	many	TGTGCCAGCAGTCCTATTTTCGTTGGGAACACCATATATTTT	CASSPIFVGNTIYF
NA	TRBV19	TRBJ1-5	few	TGTGCCAGTAGTATAGCTACGGGGGCCAATCAGCCCCAGCATTTT	CASSIATGANQPQHF
NA	TRBV7-3	TRBJ2-3	NA	TGTGCCAGCAGCCACCCCAAGGGGGGGACCTCCACAGATACGCAGTATTTT	CASSHPKGGTSTDTQYF
NA	TRBV6-2/TRBV6-3	TRBJ2-3	many	TGTGCCAGCAGTGGGCAAGCAAGGGAGCCGACAGATACGCAGTATTTT	CASSGQAREPTDTQYF
NA	TRBV11-2	TRBJ1-1	few	TGTGCCAGCAGCTTCAGGATTTTGAACACTGAAGCTTTCTTT	CASSFRILNTEAFF
NA	TRBV6-2/TRBV6-3	TRBJ1-6	NA	TGTGCCAGCAGTTACAGACATCGCGATTCACCCCTCCACTTT	CASSYRHRDSPLHF